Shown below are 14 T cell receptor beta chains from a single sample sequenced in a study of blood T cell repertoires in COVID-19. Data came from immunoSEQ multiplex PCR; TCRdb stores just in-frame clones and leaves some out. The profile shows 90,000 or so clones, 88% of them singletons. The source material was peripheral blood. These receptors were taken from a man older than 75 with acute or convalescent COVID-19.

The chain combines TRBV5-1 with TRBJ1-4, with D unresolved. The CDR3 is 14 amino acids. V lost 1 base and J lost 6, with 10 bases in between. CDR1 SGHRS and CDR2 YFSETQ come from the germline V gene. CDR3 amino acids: CASSLSSGDEKLFF. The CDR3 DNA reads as TGCGCCAGCAGCTTGTCTTCGGGAGATGAAAAACTGTTTTTT.

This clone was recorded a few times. For the CDR3, the DNA is TGTGCCAGCAGCCCAGGGGCCTACCAAGAGACCCAGTACTTC. Translated: CASSPGAYQETQYF. This chain joins TRBV25-1 and TRBJ2-5, with D perhaps matching TRBD1 (6 bases). This CDR3 contains 14 residues. The germline gives CDR1 MGHDK, CDR2 SYGVNS. Between the trimmed V and J ends, which lost 6 bases and 0 bases, there was a span of 11 bases. Looking up the rest from reference TRBV25-1 and TRBJ2-5 gives the full variable domain: EADIYQTPRYLVIGTGKKITLECSQTMGHDKMYWYQQDPGMELHLIHYSYGVNSTEKGDLSSESTVSRIRTEHFPLTLESARPSHTSQYLCASSPGAYQETQYFGPGTRLLVL.

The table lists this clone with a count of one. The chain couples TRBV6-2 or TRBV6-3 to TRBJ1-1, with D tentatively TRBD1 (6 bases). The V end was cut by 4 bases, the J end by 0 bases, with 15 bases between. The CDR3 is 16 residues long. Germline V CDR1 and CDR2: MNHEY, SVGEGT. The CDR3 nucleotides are TGTGCCAGCAGTTTTCAGGGGCGAGGAGTGAACACTGAAGCTTTCTTT. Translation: CASSFQGRGVNTEAFF.

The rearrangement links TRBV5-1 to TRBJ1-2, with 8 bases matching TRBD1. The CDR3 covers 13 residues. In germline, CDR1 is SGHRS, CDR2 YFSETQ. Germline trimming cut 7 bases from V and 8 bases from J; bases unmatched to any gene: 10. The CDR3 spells CASQDRVGRGYTF. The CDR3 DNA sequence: TGCGCCAGCCAGGACAGGGTTGGGAGGGGCTACACCTTC.

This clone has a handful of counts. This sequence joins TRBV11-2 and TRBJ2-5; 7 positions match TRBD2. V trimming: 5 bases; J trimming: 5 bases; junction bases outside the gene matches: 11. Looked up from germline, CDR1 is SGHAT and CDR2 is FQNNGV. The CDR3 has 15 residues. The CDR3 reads CASSDPGLVDETQYF. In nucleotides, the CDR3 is TGTGCCAGCAGCGACCCAGGACTAGTAGACGAGACCCAGTACTTC.

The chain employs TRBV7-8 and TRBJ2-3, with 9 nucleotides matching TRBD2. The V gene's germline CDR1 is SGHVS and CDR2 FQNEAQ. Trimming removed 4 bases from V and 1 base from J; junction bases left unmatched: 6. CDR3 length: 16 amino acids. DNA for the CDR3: TGTGCCAGCAGCTGGGCTGCTAGCGGGGGCACAGATACGCAGTATTTT. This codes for CASSWAASGGTDTQYF.

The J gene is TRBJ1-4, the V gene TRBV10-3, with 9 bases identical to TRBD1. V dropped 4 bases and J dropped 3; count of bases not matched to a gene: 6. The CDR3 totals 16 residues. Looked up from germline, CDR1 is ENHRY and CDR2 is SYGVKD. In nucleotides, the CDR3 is TGTGCCATCAGTGCCGGGACAGGGACTTCTAATGAAAAACTGTTTTTT. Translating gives CAISAGTGTSNEKLFF.

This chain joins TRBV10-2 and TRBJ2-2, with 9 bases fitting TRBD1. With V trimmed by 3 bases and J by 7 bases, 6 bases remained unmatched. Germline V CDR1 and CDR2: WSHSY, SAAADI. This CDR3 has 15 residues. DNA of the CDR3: TGCGCCAGCAGTGAACAGGGGGCGCAGTACGGGGAGCTGTTTTTT. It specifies CASSEQGAQYGELFF.

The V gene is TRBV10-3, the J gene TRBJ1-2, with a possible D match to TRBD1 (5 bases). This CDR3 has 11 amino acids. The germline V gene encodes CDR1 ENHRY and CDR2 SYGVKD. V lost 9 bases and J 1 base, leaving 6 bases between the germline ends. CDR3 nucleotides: TGTGCCATTCAGGGTAACTATGGCTACACCTTC. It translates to CAIQGNYGYTF.

The CDR3 spells CASSPRDILSYEQYF. The CDR3 DNA follows: TGTGCCAGTAGTCCCCGGGACATTCTCTCCTACGAGCAGTACTTC. The V gene is TRBV19, the J gene TRBJ2-7, with D possibly matching TRBD1 (6 bases). The germline V gene encodes CDR1 LNHDA and CDR2 SQIVND (reference sequence). V shed 5 bases and J shed 0 bases, with 14 bases lying between them. The CDR3 has 15 residues.

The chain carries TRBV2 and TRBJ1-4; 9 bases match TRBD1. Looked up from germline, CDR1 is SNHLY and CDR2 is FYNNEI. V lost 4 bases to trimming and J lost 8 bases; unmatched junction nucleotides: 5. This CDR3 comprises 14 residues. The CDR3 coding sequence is TGTGCCAGCAGTGGGGGACAGGGACCCGAAAAACTGTTTTTT. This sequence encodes CASSGGQGPEKLFF.

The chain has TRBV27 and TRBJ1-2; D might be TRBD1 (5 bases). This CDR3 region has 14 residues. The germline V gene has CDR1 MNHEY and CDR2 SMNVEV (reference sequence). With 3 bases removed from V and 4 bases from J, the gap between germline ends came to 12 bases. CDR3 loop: CASSFSGATYGYTF. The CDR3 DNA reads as TGTGCCAGCAGTTTTAGTGGGGCGACCTATGGCTACACCTTC.

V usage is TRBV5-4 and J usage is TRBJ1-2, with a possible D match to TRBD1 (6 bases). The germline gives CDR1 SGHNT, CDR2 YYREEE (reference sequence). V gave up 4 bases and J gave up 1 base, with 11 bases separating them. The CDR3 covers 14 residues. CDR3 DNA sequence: TGTGCCAGCAGCGGGGACACGGGTAACTATGGCTACACCTTC. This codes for CASSGDTGNYGYTF.

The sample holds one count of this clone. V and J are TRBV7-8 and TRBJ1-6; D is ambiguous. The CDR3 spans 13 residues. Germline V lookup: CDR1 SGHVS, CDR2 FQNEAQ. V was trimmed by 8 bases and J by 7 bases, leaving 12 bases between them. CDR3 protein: CASYGGGNSPLHF. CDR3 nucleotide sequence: TGTGCCAGCTACGGTGGAGGGAATTCACCCCTCCACTTT.